This T cell receptor beta chain comes out of a study of human T cells and chemical hapten exposure (TCRdb year 2021). Some background on the complete study: For sensitization, 2% DPC in acetone was applied to an approximately 2 cm by approximately 2 cm area of upper inner arm skin. For TCR sequencing, blood came from 25 to 35 alopecia patients at anywhere from one to four time points (pre-sensitization, 2, 6 and 24 weeks). Patient blood was sampled pre-sensitization (week 0) and at 2, 6 and about 24 weeks after DPC sensitization. Throughout the approximately 25-week study period, patients were also given weekly therapeutic DPC doses on the scalp. Patch testing on the upper back used Finn chambers containing 0.01% DPC, with scoring done after 6 days according to International Contact Dermatitis Research Group standards. Alopecia areata with under or over 50% scalp involvement, alopecia totalis and alopecia universalis were represented in the patient cohort, which was mostly female. In alopecia patients, the study followed how the peripheral blood TCR repertoire changed in vivo over primary and secondary sensitization to diphenylcyclopropenone (DPC), a hapten. Libraries were combined into a pool for sequencing, and differences in TCR yield between samples came mainly from small differences in library volumes within the pool. Overall results and qualifications from the work: Compared with pre-sensitization or healthy control sets, expanded TCRs formed significantly more large CDR3 similarity clusters, which is consistent with antigen-driven responses. The number of TCRs above 1 in 1000 frequency did not change with DPC sensitization; there was no evidence of global repertoire structure alterations. Alopecia, a presumed autoimmune disease, was present in all patients, so the immune response of the patients might differ from that of healthy individuals. A positive correlation was found between the number of PT1 expanded TCRs and patch test score, with significance reached at thresholds 8, 16 and 32 but not 4. Repeated subsampling changed both the strength of the expansion versus patch-test correlation and the threshold at which the correlation became significant.

The table lists this clonotype with many counts. The specificity of this receptor is unknown. No qualities accompany the bases; no much larger clone lies one base away. The CDR3 measures 16 amino acids from cysteine to phenylalanine. Solely the CDR3 DNA is kept, with 48 bases framed from the first base. The V and J ends are trimmed by 3 bases and 5 bases, leaving 14 bases between them. From the germline V gene, CDR1 is KGHSH and CDR2 is LQKENI. Taken with the paper, the label for time point translates to: pre-sensitization, week 0. In the paper's terms, the treatment or condition label means: therapeutic diphenylcyclopropenone sensitization with weekly scalp DPC. At each patch-test visit, blood was drawn before the patch test was applied. To be eligible, patients had to be aged 18 to 70, diagnosed with alopecia and judged suitable for DPC therapy, while pregnant patients were excluded. Unfractionated whole blood was collected in Tempus Blood RNA tubes, and total RNA was extracted from that blood.

The library was generated by RACE. Sequencing relied on a NextSeq 500. Library preparation attached unique molecular identifiers to individual cDNA molecules for quantitative, reproducible TCR counting. For every blood RNA sample, sequencing covered both the TCR alpha and TCR beta chains. For the original study's pipeline: The median number of TCRs per sample was approximately 98,000, ranging from about 23,224 to 690,600. V, J and CDR3 annotation of the TCR reads was carried out using the Decombinator software suite. Every sample was subsampled to the same number of TCRs (28,000) for the PS versus PT1 abundance plots. Expanded TCRs were defined as absent before sensitization and observed at least eight times at the 2-week time point. The raw public reads went through TCRdb reprocessing: fastp at Q25, MiXCR clone calling, in-frame beta chains kept. Entries that share a CDR3 protein sequence are merged under the most common genes and DNA. TCRdb's processing, not the study's, gives the V and J calls here. The sample table shows roughly 64,000 distinct CDR3 sequences, and about 11% are seen once. The biggest ten clones account for almost 4% of the sample.

The clonotype comes from a woman aged 40 to 49 with alopecia areata. Some clones in this sample may be carry-over from other donors' samples. The sequences come from whole blood, collected in connection with sensitization to the hapten diphenylcyclopropenone (DPC). The sequence is built from TRBV18 and TRBJ1-6, with the D gene too uncertain to name. The CDR3 here reads CASSPVYRGDNSPLHF. The DNA sequence follows: TGTGCCAGCTCACCCGTATACCGTGGGGATAATTCACCCCTCCACTTT.